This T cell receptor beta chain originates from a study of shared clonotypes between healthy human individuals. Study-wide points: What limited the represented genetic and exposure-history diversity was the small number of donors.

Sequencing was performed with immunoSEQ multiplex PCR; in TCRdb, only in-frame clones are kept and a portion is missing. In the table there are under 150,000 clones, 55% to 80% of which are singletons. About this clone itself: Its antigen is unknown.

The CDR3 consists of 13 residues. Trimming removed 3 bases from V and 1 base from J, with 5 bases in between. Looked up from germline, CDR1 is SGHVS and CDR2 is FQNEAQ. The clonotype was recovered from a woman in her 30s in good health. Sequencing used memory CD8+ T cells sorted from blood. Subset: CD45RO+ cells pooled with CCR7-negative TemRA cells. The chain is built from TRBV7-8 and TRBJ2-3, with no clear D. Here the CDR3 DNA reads TGTGCCAGCAGCTTTCAGGGCACAGATACGCAGTATTTT. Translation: CASSFQGTDTQYF. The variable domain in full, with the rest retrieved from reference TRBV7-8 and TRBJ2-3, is GAGVSQSPRYKVAKRGQDVALRCDPISGHVSLFWYQQALGQGPEFLTYFQNEAQLDKSGLPSDRFFAERPEGSVSTLKIQRTQQEDSAVYLCASSFQGTDTQYFGPGTRLTVL.